This entry lists 30 T cell receptor beta chains sequenced from one sample in a study of blood T cells in healthy people across ages. The authors ran a second PCR of about 6 to 11 cycles using a sample-barcoded 5' primer and a J-beta primer mix. TCRdb re-called the 5' RACE reads through MiXCR, storing one row per CDR3 protein. The table includes approximately 700,000 distinct CDR3 sequences, 32% detected once. The sequencing sample was made of blood. Every receptor here comes from a woman of 80 years or more in good health.

Of note for this clonotype: This may be a read error: a much more frequent sequence differs by one nucleotide. This sequence joins TRBV20-1 and TRBJ2-1; 12 bases agree with TRBD1. CDR1 is DFQATT, CDR2 SNEGSKA, per germline (reference sequence). The CDR3 is made up of 14 amino acids. The CDR3 reads CSARGQGAYNAQFF. In DNA form, the CDR3 reads TGCAGTGCTCGGGGACAGGGGGCGTACAATGCGCAGTTCTTC.

Note on this clonotype: A much larger clone lies a single base off, so this may be a read error. The chain carries TRBV19 and TRBJ2-1; D unresolved. CDR1 is LNHDA and CDR2 is SQIVND in the germline V gene (reference sequence). The CDR3 loop spans 14 amino acids. The ends were cut back, 1 base at V and 13 bases at J, with 17 bases in the middle. CDR3 in amino acids: CASSIGGLQETQFF. The CDR3 DNA reads TGTGCCAGTAGTATAGGTGGCCTACAAGAGACCCAGTTCTTC.

In this sample, this clonotype turned up many times. This chain connects TRBV20-1 to TRBJ2-5, with TRBD2 matching over 8 bases. CDR1 and CDR2 (germline): DFQATT, SNEGSKA (reference sequence). V lost 4 bases to trimming and J lost 1 base; unmatched junction nucleotides: 8. The CDR3 sequence is 15 residues long. The DNA of the CDR3 is TGCAGTGCTACGCGGGCTAGCGGGTCCCAAGAGACCCAGTACTTC. Translation: CSATRASGSQETQYF.

The chain is built from TRBV7-2 and TRBJ1-1; 7 positions agree with TRBD1. Per the germline V gene, CDR1 is SGHTA and CDR2 is FQGNSA. J was trimmed by 5 bases and V by 0 bases; bases with no gene match: 15. The CDR3 sequence is 18 residues long. The CDR3 bases are TGTGCCAGCAGCTTAGCGAAATTGCAGGGGGGCTCGGGTACTGAAGCTTTCTTT. This encodes CASSLAKLQGGSGTEAFF.

The chain uses TRBV20-1 and TRBJ1-2, with unresolved D. CDR1 is DFQATT, CDR2 SNEGSKA, per germline (reference sequence). CDR3 size: 18 residues. V lost 2 bases to trimming and J lost 1 base, with 23 bases between them. The CDR3 nucleotides read TGCAGTGCTAGAATATCGGCTAGAGATATAAGGGTTAACTATGGCTACACCTTC. Translation: CSARISARDIRVNYGYTF.

Comments on this clonotype: A read error may produce the germline difference seen at one junction end. The rearrangement links TRBV12-3 or TRBV12-4 to TRBJ1-1, with D possibly being TRBD1 (6 bases). The length of the CDR3 is 13 residues. CDR3 sequence reads: CAGSLGGPGEAFF. The CDR3 DNA reads as TGTGCCGGCAGCCTGGGGGGGCCTGGTGAAGCTTTCTTT.

This clonotype was recorded many times. The chain recombines TRBV7-9 with TRBJ1-2, with D possibly matching TRBD1 (6 bases). The V gene's germline CDR1 is SEHNR and CDR2 FQNEAQ (reference sequence). The CDR3 is made up of 14 amino acids. Trimming removed 7 bases at V and 2 bases at J, with 14 bases between. CDR3 coding DNA: TGTGCCAGCACCCCAGGGGAATCGAACTATGGCTACACCTTC. Translation: CASTPGESNYGYTF. The variable domain in full, with the rest retrieved from reference TRBV7-9 and TRBJ1-2, is DTGVSQNPRHKITKRGQNVTFRCDPISEHNRLYWYRQTLGQGPEFLTYFQNEAQLEKSRLLSDRFSAERPKGSFSTLEIQRTEQGDSAMYLCASTPGESNYGYTFGSGTRLTVV.

The chain has TRBV5-1 and TRBJ2-2; the match to TRBD1 covers 10 bases. CDR3 length: 19 amino acids. Per the germline V gene, CDR1 is SGHRS and CDR2 is YFSETQ. V dropped 4 bases and J dropped 0; count of bases not matched to a gene: 12. CDR3 nucleotide sequence: TGCGCCAGCAGCGTAAAACCCGGGACAGGGGCAGCGAACACCGGGGAGCTGTTTTTT. Amino acid sequence: CASSVKPGTGAANTGELFF. Filled out from reference TRBV5-1 and TRBJ2-2, the complete variable domain reads KAGVTQTPRYLIKTRGQQVTLSCSPISGHRSVSWYQQTPGQGLQFLFEYFSETQRNKGNFPGRFSGRQFSNSRSEMNVSTLELGDSALYLCASSVKPGTGAANTGELFFGEGSRLTVL.

This clonotype was found a few times. The CDR3 DNA reads TGCGCCAGCAGCTCCGGGGCCATGGGTCAGCCCCAGCATTTT. Its translation: CASSSGAMGQPQHF. The chain is built from TRBV5-1 and TRBJ1-5, with TRBD1 as a possible D gene (5 bases). This CDR3 has 14 amino acids. V lost 3 bases to trimming and J lost 6 bases, with 13 bases between them. Germline CDR1 is SGHRS and CDR2 is YFSETQ.

This clonotype was observed many times. The chain uses TRBV20-1 and TRBJ2-5; maybe TRBD1 (6 bases). Germline lookup yields CDR1 DFQATT and CDR2 SNEGSKA (reference sequence). The V end lost 3 bases, the J end lost 2 bases, and 13 bases lay between the germline ends. The CDR3 runs 14 residues. The CDR3 is CSASKGQLQETQYF. The DNA of the CDR3 is TGCAGTGCTAGCAAAGGACAGCTACAAGAGACCCAGTACTTC.

This chain joins TRBV10-3 and TRBJ2-2; D possibly corresponds to TRBD1 (5 bases). CDR1 and CDR2 (germline): ENHRY, SYGVKD. The CDR3 is 13 residues long. V lost 4 bases to trimming and J lost 4 bases, with 7 bases between them. The chain's CDR3 is CAISARVTGELFF. DNA of the CDR3: TGTGCCATCAGTGCCAGGGTCACCGGGGAGCTGTTTTTT.

About this clonotype itself: A much larger clone lies a single base off, so this may be a read error. This chain connects TRBV30 to TRBJ2-1, with 8 positions matching TRBD2. Germline lookup yields CDR1 GTSNPN and CDR2 SVGIG (reference sequence). This CDR3 contains 16 residues. Losses at the gene ends were 0 bases for V and 8 bases for J; bases not matched to a gene: 12. DNA for the CDR3: TGTGCCTGGAGTGTGCTGAGCGGGGGCTCGGGATATGAGCAGTTCTTC. Translated, it gives CAWSVLSGGSGYEQFF.

There are many counts of this clonotype. V and J are TRBV3-1 and TRBJ2-3; D tentatively reads TRBD1 or TRBD2 (6 bases each). The CDR3 spans 17 residues. The V end was cut by 0 bases, the J end by 5 bases, with 18 bases between. Germline assignment: CDR1 LGHDT and CDR2 YNNKEL (reference sequence). The CDR3 region has the DNA TGTGCCAGCAGCCAAGATTTCGGAGGGGGGTCGCTAGATACGCAGTATTTT. This encodes CASSQDFGGGSLDTQYF.

The chain couples TRBV2 to TRBJ2-1; D may be TRBD2 (7 bases). The V and J ends lost 11 bases and 15 bases respectively, with 26 bases between them. The CDR3 has 13 residues. Germline loops: CDR1 SNHLY, CDR2 FYNNEI. Here the CDR3 reads CASTRGAPSDRFF. In DNA form, the CDR3 reads TGTGCCTCGACACGGGGGGCTCCATCCGATCGGTTCTTC.

This clonotype came up many times. V and J are TRBV24-1 and TRBJ2-3, with D perhaps matching TRBD1 (6 bases). Germline CDR1 KGHDR, CDR2 SFDVKD. V lost 3 bases to trimming and J lost 4 bases, with 13 bases between them. This CDR3 region has 15 residues. The CDR3 DNA reads TGTGCCACCAGTGATAGCGCAGGGGCCCCAGATACGCAGTATTTT. This encodes CATSDSAGAPDTQYF.

This clonotype was detected ten times or more. V gene TRBV27 combines with J gene TRBJ2-3; 10 bases match TRBD1. CDR1 is MNHEY and CDR2 is SMNVEV in the germline V gene (reference sequence). The CDR3 extends over 15 amino acids. The trim removed 3 bases at V and 4 bases at J, leaving 4 bases unmatched. Here the CDR3 DNA reads TGTGCCAGCAGTTTGGGACAGGGGCCCCCAGATACGCAGTATTTT. This sequence encodes CASSLGQGPPDTQYF.

This clonotype was observed a few times. This sequence may be a read error, since a much larger clone differs from it by one base. The chain combines TRBV7-2 with TRBJ2-5, with D unresolved. CDR3 length equals 14 residues. V was trimmed by 2 bases and J by 11 bases, leaving 18 bases between them. Germline V CDR1 and CDR2: SGHTA, FQGNSA. DNA of the CDR3: TGTGCCAGCAGCTTAATTCGACAAGCCAATGAGCAGTACTTC. It translates to CASSLIRQANEQYF.

In this sample, this clonotype turned up a few times. The chain recombines TRBV12-3 or TRBV12-4 with TRBJ1-4; 8 bases match TRBD1. CDR3 length: 15 amino acids. The junction had 6 bases not matched to a gene; V was cut back by 5 bases and J by 4 bases. For the CDR3, the DNA is TGTGCCAGCAGTCTCGGACAGGGCCTTAATGAAAAACTGTTTTTT. Translating gives CASSLGQGLNEKLFF.

This clonotype has a count of ten or more. The gene calls are TRBV5-5 and TRBJ2-1; 13 bases line up with TRBD2. Germline CDR1 SGHKS, CDR2 YYEKEE (reference sequence). V trimming: 4 bases; J trimming: 4 bases; junction bases outside the gene matches: 8. There are 17 residues in the CDR3. This CDR3 reads CASSVGTSGALYNEQFF. Written as DNA, the CDR3 is TGTGCCAGCAGCGTCGGGACTAGCGGGGCCCTATACAATGAGCAGTTCTTC.

This clonotype was detected once. Possible read error: a much larger clone is one base away. The rearrangement links TRBV9 to TRBJ2-3; 7 positions match TRBD1. This CDR3 contains 14 residues. Germline V gives CDR1 SGDLS, CDR2 YYNGEE. CDR3 protein: CASSPNGGTDTRYF. DNA for the CDR3: TGTGCCAGCAGCCCAAATGGTGGGACAGATACGCGGTATTTT.

The chain recombines TRBV5-3 with TRBJ1-1; 7 nucleotides match TRBD1. TRBV5-3 is an open reading frame, and its role is uncertain. The J segment lost 2 bases and the V segment lost 0 bases, leaving 4 bases of the junction unmatched. There are 15 residues in the CDR3. The CDR3, as DNA: TGTGCCAGAAGCTTGGGTGGACAGGCAAACACTGAAGCTTTCTTT. Protein product: CARSLGGQANTEAFF.

V is TRBV3-1 and J is TRBJ2-3, with 9 bases aligning to TRBD2. Per the germline V gene, CDR1 is LGHDT and CDR2 is YNNKEL (reference sequence). The CDR3 sequence is 17 residues long. Trimming at V came to 3 bases and at J to 5 bases, leaving 12 bases not matched to a gene. This CDR3 is CASSHDSGGRSGDTQYF. CDR3 DNA sequence: TGTGCCAGCAGCCATGACAGCGGGGGGCGGAGTGGAGATACGCAGTATTTT.

This clonotype was detected many times. The V and J genes are TRBV6-5 and TRBJ2-7; a possible D gene is TRBD1 (6 bases). The CDR3 runs 14 residues. Germline V lookup: CDR1 MNHEY, CDR2 SVGAGI. V shed 5 bases and J shed 2 bases, with 13 bases lying between them. This CDR3 reads CASSPPGATYEQYF. In DNA form, the CDR3 reads TGTGCCAGCAGTCCCCCAGGGGCGACCTACGAGCAGTACTTC.

A word on this clonotype: Compared with germline, one end of the junction differs, possibly owing to a read error. V and J are TRBV30 and TRBJ1-5; 8 bases line up with TRBD1. CDR3 length equals 16 residues. Looked up from germline, CDR1 is GTSNPN and CDR2 is SVGIG (reference sequence). The CDR3, as DNA: TGTGCCTGGACTCCTTATTCCCCAGGGGGCAATCCGCCCCAGCATTTT. This encodes CAWTPYSPGGNPPQHF. The full variable domain, with the rest looked up from reference TRBV30 and TRBJ1-5, is SQTIHQWPATLVQPVGSPLSLECTVEGTSNPNLYWYRQAAGRGLQLLFYSVGIGQISSEVPQNLSASRPQDRQFILSSKKLLLSDSGFYLCAWTPYSPGGNPPQHFGDGTRLSIL.

A note on this clonotype: This could be a read error, since a much larger clone is one nucleotide away. J is TRBJ2-1 and V is TRBV7-6; tentative D call: TRBD2 (7 bases). CDR1 is SGHVS, CDR2 FNYEAQ, per germline. The CDR3 has 18 residues. Written as DNA, the CDR3 is TGTGTCAGCAGCTCCCGGCCGAGGGGGGGGGCCCGACTCAATGAGCAGTTCTTC. Translated, it gives CVSSSRPRGGARLNEQFF. Full variable domain (remainder filled in from reference TRBV7-6 and TRBJ2-1): GAGVSQSPRYKVTKRGQDVALRCDPISGHVSLYWYRQALGQGPEFLTYFNYEAQQDKSGLPNDRFSAERPEGSISTLTIQRTEQRDSAMYRCVSSSRPRGGARLNEQFFGPGTRLTVL.

V is TRBV20-1 and J is TRBJ2-5; TRBD2 matches 10 bases. V lost 0 bases, J lost 5 bases, and 6 bases stayed unmatched. This CDR3 comprises 15 residues. Germline V CDR1 and CDR2: DFQATT, SNEGSKA (reference sequence). CDR3 sequence (DNA): TGCAGTGCTAGAGATCCTAGCGGGAGTTATGAGACCCAGTACTTC. Translation: CSARDPSGSYETQYF.

This clonotype was found many times. V and J are TRBV9 and TRBJ2-7; TRBD1 agrees at 9 bases. V lost 0 bases, J lost 7 bases, and 8 bases stayed unmatched. Per the germline V gene, CDR1 is SGDLS and CDR2 is YYNGEE. The length of the CDR3 is 15 residues. The CDR3 region is CASSVENRGHGEQYF. CDR3 bases: TGTGCCAGCAGCGTAGAAAACAGGGGGCATGGGGAGCAGTACTTC.

Ten or more counts support this clonotype. This chain links TRBV29-1 with TRBJ2-7; tentatively, D is TRBD1 (5 bases). Germline V gives CDR1 SQVTM, CDR2 ANQGSEA. The CDR3 sequence is 13 residues long. V was pared by 7 bases and J by 0 bases, with 13 bases between. CDR3 DNA: TGCAGCGCACGGGCAGGGATCTCCTACGAGCAGTACTTC. It translates to CSARAGISYEQYF.

This clonotype was counted at least ten times. The rearrangement links TRBV12-3 or TRBV12-4 to TRBJ2-7, with D tentatively TRBD1 (5 bases). The CDR3 length is 15 residues. V was cut by 0 bases and J by 2 bases, with 11 bases left in between. The chain's CDR3 is CASSLALGQTYEQYF. For the CDR3, the DNA is TGTGCCAGCAGTTTAGCGCTAGGACAAACCTACGAGCAGTACTTC.

In the case of this clonotype: A single base separates this from a much larger clone, so it may be a read error. The genes are TRBV6-2 or TRBV6-3 and TRBJ2-7; D may be TRBD2 (6 bases). The V and J ends lost 4 bases and 7 bases respectively, with 14 bases between them. Per the germline V gene, CDR1 is MNHEY and CDR2 is SVGEGT. This CDR3 is 13 amino acids long. The CDR3 sequence: CASSFRDLGEQYF. DNA for the CDR3: TGTGCCAGCAGTTTCCGGGACTTAGGTGAGCAGTACTTC.